Listed here are 3 T cell receptor beta chains from one sample, sequenced in a study of blood T cell repertoires in COVID-19. The assay was immunoSEQ multiplex PCR, and TCRdb's table has in-frame clones only and misses some. In the table there are a few hundred thousand clones, roughly nine tenths of which are singletons. Sequenced material: PBMCs or T cells enriched from blood (not recorded which). These TCRs come from a man between 18 and 29 years old who had recovered from COVID-19.

V is TRBV27 and J is TRBJ1-4, with D maybe TRBD1 (5 bases). The germline V and J ends were trimmed by 10 bases and 0 bases, with 12 bases remaining between them. The CDR3 runs to 14 residues. Germline lookup yields CDR1 MNHEY and CDR2 SMNVEV (reference sequence). The chain's CDR3 is CATSGGATNEKLFF. The CDR3 nucleotides are TGTGCCACCAGCGGGGGGGCAACTAATGAAAAACTGTTTTTT.

The chain combines TRBV4-2 with TRBJ1-3, with a weak D call TRBD1 (5 bases). The CDR3 length is 17 residues. Between the trimmed V and J ends, which lost 7 bases and 0 bases, there was a span of 19 bases. Germline CDR1 and CDR2: LGHNA and YNFKEQ. CDR3 nucleotides: TGTGCCAGCAACCGGAGGGAAGGGGATCACTCTGGAAACACCATATATTTT. Protein sequence: CASNRREGDHSGNTIYF.

This clone was recorded once. This chain joins TRBV29-1 and TRBJ1-2; 7 bases line up with TRBD1. Unmatched junction bases numbered 6, after V lost 7 bases and J lost 4 bases. Germline lookup yields CDR1 SQVTM and CDR2 ANQGSEA. The CDR3 length is 12 residues. CDR3 residues: CSATGTVYGYTF. The CDR3 DNA sequence: TGCAGCGCGACAGGGACCGTCTATGGCTACACCTTC.